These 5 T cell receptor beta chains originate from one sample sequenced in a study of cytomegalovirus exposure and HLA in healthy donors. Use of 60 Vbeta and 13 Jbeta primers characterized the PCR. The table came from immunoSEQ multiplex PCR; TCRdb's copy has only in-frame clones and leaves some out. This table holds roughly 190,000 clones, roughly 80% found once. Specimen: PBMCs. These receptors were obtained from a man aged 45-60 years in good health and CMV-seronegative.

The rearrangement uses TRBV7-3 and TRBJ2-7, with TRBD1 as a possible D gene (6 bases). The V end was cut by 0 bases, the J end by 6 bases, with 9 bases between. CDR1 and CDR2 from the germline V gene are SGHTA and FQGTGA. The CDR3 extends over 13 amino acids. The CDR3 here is CASSLTGAGEQYF. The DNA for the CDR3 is TGTGCCAGCAGCTTAACGGGGGCGGGCGAGCAGTACTTC. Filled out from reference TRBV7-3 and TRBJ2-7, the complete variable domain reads GAGVSQTPSNKVTEKGKYVELRCDPISGHTALYWYRQSLGQGPEFLIYFQGTGAADDSGLPNDRFFAVRPEGSVSTLKIQRTERGDSAVYLCASSLTGAGEQYFGPGTRLTVT.

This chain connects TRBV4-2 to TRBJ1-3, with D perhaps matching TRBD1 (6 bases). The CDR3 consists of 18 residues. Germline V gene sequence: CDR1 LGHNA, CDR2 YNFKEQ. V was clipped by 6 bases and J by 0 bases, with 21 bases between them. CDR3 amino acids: CASRLQGGTSLSGNTIYF. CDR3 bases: TGTGCCAGCAGACTTCAAGGGGGAACGTCACTCTCTGGAAACACCATATATTTT.

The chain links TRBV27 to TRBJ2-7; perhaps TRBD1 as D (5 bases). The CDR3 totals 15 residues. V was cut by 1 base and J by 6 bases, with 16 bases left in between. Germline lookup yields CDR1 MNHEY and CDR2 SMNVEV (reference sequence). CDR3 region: CASSLWGRNSGEQYF. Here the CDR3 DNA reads TGTGCCAGCAGTTTATGGGGCAGGAATTCAGGCGAGCAGTACTTC.

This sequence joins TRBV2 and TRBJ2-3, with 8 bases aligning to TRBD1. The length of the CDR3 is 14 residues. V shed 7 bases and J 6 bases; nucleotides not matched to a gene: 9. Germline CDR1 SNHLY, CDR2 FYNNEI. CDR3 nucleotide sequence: TGTGCCAGCAATGGGCAGGGGGCGGCTGATACGCAGTATTTT. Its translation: CASNGQGAADTQYF.

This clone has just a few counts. The CDR3 DNA is TGTGCCAGCAGTATGGTTTACGGTAGAGATACGCAGTATTTT. It encodes CASSMVYGRDTQYF. This chain connects TRBV27 to TRBJ2-3; D ambiguous. V lost 5 bases and J lost 5, with 14 bases in between. This CDR3 spans 14 amino acids. Germline CDR1 MNHEY, CDR2 SMNVEV (reference sequence).